This T cell receptor beta chain was identified in a study of Tregs in tolerant kidney transplant recipients. Study-wide findings and caveats: Biological reproducibility was not directly addressed, but technical replication error appeared minimal. Changing PCR primers prevented nucleotide comparison between some patients' samples. Activated donor B cell expansion appeared to reveal the most relevant donor-specific TCRbeta repertoire.

Using immunoSEQ multiplex PCR, the repertoire was profiled, and TCRdb retains in-frame clones only, with some absent. The data show tens of thousands of clones, approximately 90% seen once. This CDR3 spans 13 amino acids. V gave up 3 bases and J gave up 1 base, with 6 bases separating them. CDR1 and CDR2 (germline): SEHNR, FQNEAQ (reference sequence). CD4+CD25+CD127- Tregs, CD4+CD25- non-Tregs, CD4 and CD8 cells were sorted. A remark on this clone: Its antigen is unidentified.

This TCR was recovered from a human donor who received a combined kidney and bone marrow transplant. The chain couples TRBV7-9 to TRBJ1-1; D gene unclear. The input for sequencing was Tregs from blood, taken before the transplant. The DNA for the CDR3 is TGTGCCAGCAGCTTTTCACAGAACACTGAAGCTTTCTTT. Its protein product is CASSFSQNTEAFF. Filled out from reference TRBV7-9 and TRBJ1-1, the complete variable domain reads DTGVSQNPRHKITKRGQNVTFRCDPISEHNRLYWYRQTLGQGPEFLTYFQNEAQLEKSRLLSDRFSAERPKGSFSTLEIQRTEQGDSAMYLCASSFSQNTEAFFGQGTRLTVV.